This T cell receptor (beta chain) comes out of a study of shared clonotypes between healthy human individuals. The CDR3 has 19 residues. Germline V lookup: CDR1 MNHEY, CDR2 SMNVEV (reference sequence). Germline trimming cut 5 bases from V and 4 bases from J; bases unmatched to any gene: 13. Around 30,000 T cell genomes, or approximately 0.2 ug DNA, went into the sorted-subset replicate PCRs. Profiled with immunoSEQ multiplex PCR; TCRdb holds only in-frame clones, not every one. The repertoire holds 2 million to 2.5 million clones, about nine tenths seen once, with 0.3% to 0.45% in the top ten. Both subsets, CD45RA+ naive and CD45RA-negative memory, were split from the CD4+ cells.

This receptor was taken from a man aged 18 to 35 in good health. Some clones in this sample may be carry-over from other donors' samples. The sequenced sample consisted of naive CD4+ T cells from PBMCs. Regarding subset: CD45RA+ positively selected. The chain has TRBV27 and TRBJ2-5; 16 nucleotides match TRBD2. The CDR3 DNA reads TGTGCCAGCAGTCAAAGTCCGGGACTAGCGGGAGGGCTTAGAGAGACCCAGTACTTC. Protein: CASSQSPGLAGGLRETQYF.